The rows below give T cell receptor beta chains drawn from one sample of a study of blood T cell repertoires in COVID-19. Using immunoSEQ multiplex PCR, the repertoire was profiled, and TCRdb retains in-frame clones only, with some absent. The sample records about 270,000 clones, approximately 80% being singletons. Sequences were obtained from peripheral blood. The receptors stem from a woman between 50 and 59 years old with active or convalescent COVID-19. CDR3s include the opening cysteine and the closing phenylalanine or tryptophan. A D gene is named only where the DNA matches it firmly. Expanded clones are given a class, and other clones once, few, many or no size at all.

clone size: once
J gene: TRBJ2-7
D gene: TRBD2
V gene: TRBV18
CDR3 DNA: TGTGCCAGCTCAGTCACTAGCGACCACTACGAGCAGTACTTC
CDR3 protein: CASSVTSDHYEQYF

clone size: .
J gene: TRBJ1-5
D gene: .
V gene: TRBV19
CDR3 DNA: TGTGCCACCACCTTGGTAGCTTATAGCAATCAGCCCCAGCATTTT
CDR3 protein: CATTLVAYSNQPQHF

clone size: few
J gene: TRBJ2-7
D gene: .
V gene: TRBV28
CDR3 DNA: TGTGCCAGCAGTTTAAGTGGTCAACTCTCCTACGAGCAGTACTTC
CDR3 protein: CASSLSGQLSYEQYF

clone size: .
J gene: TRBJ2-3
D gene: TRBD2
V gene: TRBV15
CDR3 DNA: TGTGCCACCAGCAGAGGAGCGGGAGCCCGCACAGATACGCAGTATTTT
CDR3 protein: CATSRGAGARTDTQYF

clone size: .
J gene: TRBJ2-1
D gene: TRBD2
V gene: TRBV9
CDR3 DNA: TGTGCCAGCAGCGTAGGGGCGGGACTAAACTACAATGAGCAGTTCTTC
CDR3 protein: CASSVGAGLNYNEQFF

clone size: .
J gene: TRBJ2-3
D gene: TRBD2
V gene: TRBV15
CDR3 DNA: TGTGCCACCAGCTGGCTAGCGGAAGGGGATACGCAGTATTTT
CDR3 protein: CATSWLAEGDTQYF

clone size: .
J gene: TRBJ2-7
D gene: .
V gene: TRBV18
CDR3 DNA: TGTGCCAGCTCACCTACGGGGTACGAGCAGTACTTC
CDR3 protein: CASSPTGYEQYF

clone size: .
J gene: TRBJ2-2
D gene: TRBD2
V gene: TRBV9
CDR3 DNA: TGTGCCAGCAGCGTATTCGCGGGAGGGTTTAACACCGGGGAGCTGTTTTTT
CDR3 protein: CASSVFAGGFNTGELFF

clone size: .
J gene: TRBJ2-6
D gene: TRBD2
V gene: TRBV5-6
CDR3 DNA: TGTGCCAGCAGCTGGGGTAGCGGGGGAACCTCTGGGGCCAACGTCCTGACTTTC
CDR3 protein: CASSWGSGGTSGANVLTF

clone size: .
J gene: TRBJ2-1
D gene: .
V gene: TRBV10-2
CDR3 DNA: TGCGCCAGCAGTGAGTTGGGGGGGCCGGTGGGCAATGAGCAGTTCTTC
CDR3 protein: CASSELGGPVGNEQFF

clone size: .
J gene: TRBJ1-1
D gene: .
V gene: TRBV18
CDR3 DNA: TGTGCCAGCTCACCAACGGAGGGGTCTCGCACTGAAGCTTTCTTT
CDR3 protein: CASSPTEGSRTEAFF

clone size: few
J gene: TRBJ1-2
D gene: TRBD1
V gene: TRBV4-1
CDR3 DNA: TGCGCCAGCAGCCAAGATTCACAGGGGAACTATGGCTACACCTTC
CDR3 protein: CASSQDSQGNYGYTF

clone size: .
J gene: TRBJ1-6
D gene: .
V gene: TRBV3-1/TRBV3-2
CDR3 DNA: TGTGCCAGCAGCCGGGACACTACTAATTCACCCCTCCACTTT
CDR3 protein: CASSRDTTNSPLHF

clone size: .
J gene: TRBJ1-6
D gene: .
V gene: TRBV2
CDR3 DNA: TGTGCCAGCAGTGTGGAGGGGACCAATTCACCCCTCCACTTT
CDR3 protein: CASSVEGTNSPLHF

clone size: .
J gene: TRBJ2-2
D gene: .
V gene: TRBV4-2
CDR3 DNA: TGTGCCAGCAGCCACATAGGGGATCTGGACACCGGGGAGCTGTTTTTT
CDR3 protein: CASSHIGDLDTGELFF

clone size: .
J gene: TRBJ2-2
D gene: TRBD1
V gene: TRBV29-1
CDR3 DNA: TGCAGCGTAAGGACAGGGCCCGGGGAGCTGTTTTTT
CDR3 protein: CSVRTGPGELFF

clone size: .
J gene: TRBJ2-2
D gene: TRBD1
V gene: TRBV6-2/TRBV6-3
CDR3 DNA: TGTGCCAGCAGTTACCCTGGTTACCACAGGGGTCCTGACACCGGGGAGCTGTTTTTT
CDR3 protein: CASSYPGYHRGPDTGELFF

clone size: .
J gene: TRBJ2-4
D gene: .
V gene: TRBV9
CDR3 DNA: TGTGCCAGCAGCTCACGAGAGTCGGTAAACATTCAGTACTTC
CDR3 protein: CASSSRESVNIQYF

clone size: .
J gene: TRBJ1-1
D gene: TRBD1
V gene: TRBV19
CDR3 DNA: TGTGCCAGTAGTCCCCAGGGGGCAGACACTGAAGCTTTCTTT
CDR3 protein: CASSPQGADTEAFF

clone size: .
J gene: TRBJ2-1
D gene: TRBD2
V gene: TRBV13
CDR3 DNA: TGTGCCAGCAGCTTAGACGTAGACACAGGACTAGCGGGACACTCCTACAATGAGCAGTTCTTC
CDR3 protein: CASSLDVDTGLAGHSYNEQFF

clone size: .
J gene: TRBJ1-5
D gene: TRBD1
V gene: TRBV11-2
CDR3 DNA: TGTGCCAGCAGTTTAACAGGGGATAAGCCCCAGCATTTT
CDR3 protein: CASSLTGDKPQHF

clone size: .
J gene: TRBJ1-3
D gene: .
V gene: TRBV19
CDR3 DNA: TGTGCCAGTATGCAGGGATCTAGTGGAAACACCATATATTTT
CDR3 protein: CASMQGSSGNTIYF

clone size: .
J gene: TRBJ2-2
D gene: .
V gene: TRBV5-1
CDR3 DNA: TGCGCCAGCAGCTTGGACCGGGGTTCGGGCGGGGAGCTGTTTTTT
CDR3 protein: CASSLDRGSGGELFF

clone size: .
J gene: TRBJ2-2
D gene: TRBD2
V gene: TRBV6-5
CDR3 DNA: TGTGCCAGCATTGGACTAGCGGGACACACCGGGGAGCTGTTTTTT
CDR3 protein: CASIGLAGHTGELFF

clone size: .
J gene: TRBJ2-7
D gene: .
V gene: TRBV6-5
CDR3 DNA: TGTGCCAGCAGGAGGGACATTCTTAGCGACGAGCAGTACTTC
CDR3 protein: CASRRDILSDEQYF

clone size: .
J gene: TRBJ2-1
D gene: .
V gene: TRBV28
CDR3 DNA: TGTGCCAGCAGTATAGAAGCAGGGGCCGCTTACAATGAGCAGTTCTTC
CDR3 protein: CASSIEAGAAYNEQFF

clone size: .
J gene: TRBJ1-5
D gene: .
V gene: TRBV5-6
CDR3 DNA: TGTGCCAGCAGCTTAGGAGGGGGGGACAATCAGCCCCAGCATTTT
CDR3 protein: CASSLGGGDNQPQHF

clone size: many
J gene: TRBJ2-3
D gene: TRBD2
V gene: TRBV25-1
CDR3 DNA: TGTGCCAGCAGGCCCCGACTAGCGGGAGGGGCAGATACGCAGTATTTT
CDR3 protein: CASRPRLAGGADTQYF

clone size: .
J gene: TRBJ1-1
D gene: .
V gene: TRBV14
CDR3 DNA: TGTGCCAGCAGCCTTTTAGGGGGCACTGAAGCTTTCTTT
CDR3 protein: CASSLLGGTEAFF

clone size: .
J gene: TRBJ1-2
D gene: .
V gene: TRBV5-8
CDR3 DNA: TGTGCCAGCAGCTTTCCACTCCTGCGGGGCTACACCTTC
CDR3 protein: CASSFPLLRGYTF

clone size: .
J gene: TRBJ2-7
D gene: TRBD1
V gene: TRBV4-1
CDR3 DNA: TGCGCCAGCAGCCTAGGGACAGGGAACTACGAGCAGTACTTC
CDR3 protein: CASSLGTGNYEQYF

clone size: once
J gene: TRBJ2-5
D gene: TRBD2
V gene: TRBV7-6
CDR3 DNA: TGTGCCAGCAGCTTAGTCCTAGCGGCAGCCGAGACCCAGTACTTC
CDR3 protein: CASSLVLAAAETQYF

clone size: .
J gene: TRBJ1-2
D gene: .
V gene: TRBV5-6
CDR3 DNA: TGTGCCAGCAGCCTAACAGGACGGCTAAGCTACACCTTC
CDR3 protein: CASSLTGRLSYTF

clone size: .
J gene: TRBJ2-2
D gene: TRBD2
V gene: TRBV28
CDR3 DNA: TGTGCCAGCACTCGGCCGGGACTAGCGGGCCCGATGGACACCGGGGAGCTGTTTTTT
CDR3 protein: CASTRPGLAGPMDTGELFF

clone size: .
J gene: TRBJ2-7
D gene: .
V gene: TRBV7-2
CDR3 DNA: TGTGCCAGCAGCTTACAGGGGGGCGACGGCGGTGGGCAGTACTTC
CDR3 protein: CASSLQGGDGGGQYF

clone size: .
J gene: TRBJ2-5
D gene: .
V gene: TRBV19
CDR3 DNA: TGTGCCAGTAGCAAGACAGTTCTGATAAGCCAAGAGACCCAGTACTTC
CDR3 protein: CASSKTVLISQETQYF

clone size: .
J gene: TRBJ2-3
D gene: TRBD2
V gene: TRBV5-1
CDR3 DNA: TGCGCCAGCAGCCCTCGACTAGCGGGAGCCGTAGATACGCAGTATTTT
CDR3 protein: CASSPRLAGAVDTQYF

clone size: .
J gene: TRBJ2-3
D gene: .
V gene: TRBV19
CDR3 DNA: TGTGCCAGTAGTGCAGGCCCCACAGATACGCAGTATTTT
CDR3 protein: CASSAGPTDTQYF

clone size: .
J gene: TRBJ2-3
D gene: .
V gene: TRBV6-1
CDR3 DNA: TGTGCCAGCAGTGAAGAGGCGTTCTCGAGGTCGCAGTATTTT
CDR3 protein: CASSEEAFSRSQYF

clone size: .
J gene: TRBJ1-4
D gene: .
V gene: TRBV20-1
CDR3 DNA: TGCAGTGCCCCAGTTTCGGAAAAACTGTTTTTT
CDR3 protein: CSAPVSEKLFF

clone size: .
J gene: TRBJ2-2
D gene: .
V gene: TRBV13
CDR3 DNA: TGTGCCAGCAGCACCTACAGTAACACCGGGGAGCTGTTTTTT
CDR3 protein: CASSTYSNTGELFF

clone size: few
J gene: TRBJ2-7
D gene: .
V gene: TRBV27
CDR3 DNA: TGTGCCAGCAGTAGGCGCGGGGACGAGCAGTACTTC
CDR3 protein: CASSRRGDEQYF

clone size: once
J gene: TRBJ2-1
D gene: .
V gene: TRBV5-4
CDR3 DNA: TGTGCCAGCAGCTTGACTCCCTCCTACAATGAGCAGTTCTTC
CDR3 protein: CASSLTPSYNEQFF

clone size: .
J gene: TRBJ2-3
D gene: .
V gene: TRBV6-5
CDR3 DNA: TGTGCCAGCAGGACGGAGGCAGATACGCAGTATTTT
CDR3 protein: CASRTEADTQYF

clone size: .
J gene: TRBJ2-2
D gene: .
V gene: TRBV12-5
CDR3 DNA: TGTGCTAGTGCCCTCACCGGGGAGCTGTTTTTT
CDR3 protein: CASALTGELFF

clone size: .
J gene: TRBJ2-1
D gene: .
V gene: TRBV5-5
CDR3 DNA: TGTGCCAGCAGTCTTCTGAATGAGCAGTTCTTC
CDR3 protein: CASSLLNEQFF

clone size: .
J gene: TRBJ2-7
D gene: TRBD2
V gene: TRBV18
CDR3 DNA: TGTGCCAGCTCACCTACACTAGCGGGCCCCACCGAGCAGTACTTC
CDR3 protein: CASSPTLAGPTEQYF

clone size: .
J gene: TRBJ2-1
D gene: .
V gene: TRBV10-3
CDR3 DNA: TGTGCCATCAGTGAGTCGGCAGGGCGCTCCTACAATGAGCAGTTCTTC
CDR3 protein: CAISESAGRSYNEQFF